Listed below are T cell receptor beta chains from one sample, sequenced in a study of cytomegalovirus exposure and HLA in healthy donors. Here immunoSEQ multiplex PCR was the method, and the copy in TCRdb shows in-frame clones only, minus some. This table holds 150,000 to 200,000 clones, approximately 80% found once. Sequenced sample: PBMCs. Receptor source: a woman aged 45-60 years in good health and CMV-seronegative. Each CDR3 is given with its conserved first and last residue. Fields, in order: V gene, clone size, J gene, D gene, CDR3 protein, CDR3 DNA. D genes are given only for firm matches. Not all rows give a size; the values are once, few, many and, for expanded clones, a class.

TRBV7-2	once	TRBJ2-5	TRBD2	CASSLRSSGGASGETQYF	TGTGCCAGCAGCTTAAGGTCTAGCGGGGGGGCCTCGGGCGAGACCCAGTACTTC
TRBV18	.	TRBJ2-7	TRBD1	CASSPRQGDYEQYF	TGTGCCAGCTCACCGAGACAGGGGGACTACGAGCAGTACTTC
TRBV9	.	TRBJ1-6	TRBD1	CASSVGQGNSPLHF	TGTGCCAGCAGCGTAGGACAGGGGAATTCACCCCTCCACTTT
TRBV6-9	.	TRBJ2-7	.	CASTDRRVGADYEQYF	TGTGCCAGCACCGATCGCAGGGTTGGGGCCGACTACGAGCAGTACTTC
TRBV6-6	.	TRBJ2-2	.	CASSPGGELFF	TGTGCCAGCAGCCCGGGTGGGGAGCTGTTTTTT
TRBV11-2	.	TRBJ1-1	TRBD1	CASSSKGAAEAFF	TGTGCCAGCAGCTCCAAGGGGGCGGCTGAAGCTTTCTTT
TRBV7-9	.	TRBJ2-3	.	CASSETAHPTDTQYF	TGTGCCAGCAGCGAGACTGCCCATCCCACAGATACGCAGTATTTT
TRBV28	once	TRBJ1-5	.	CASSPRNQPQHF	TGTGCCAGCAGTCCGCGGAATCAGCCCCAGCATTTT
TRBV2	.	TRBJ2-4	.	CASSPGQLSKNIQYF	TGTGCCAGCAGTCCAGGACAGCTCTCCAAAAACATTCAGTACTTC
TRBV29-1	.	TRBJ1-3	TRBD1	CSVRDRGIGGNTIYF	TGCAGCGTTCGGGACAGGGGAATTGGTGGAAACACCATATATTTT
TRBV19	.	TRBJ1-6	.	CASSQGTYNSPLHF	TGTGCCAGTAGTCAGGGGACCTATAATTCACCCCTCCACTTT
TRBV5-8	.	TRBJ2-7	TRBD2	CASSKGLAGGYEQYF	TGTGCCAGCAGCAAAGGACTAGCGGGAGGGTACGAGCAGTACTTC
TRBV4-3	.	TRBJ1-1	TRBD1	CASSQDPGRGNAFF	TGCGCCAGCAGCCAAGATCCGGGCAGGGGGAATGCTTTCTTT
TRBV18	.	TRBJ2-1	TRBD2	CASSPQRGSYNEQFF	TGTGCCAGCTCACCCCAGCGGGGGTCCTACAATGAGCAGTTCTTC
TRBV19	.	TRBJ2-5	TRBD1	CASSTGTGQETQYF	TGTGCCAGTAGTACCGGGACAGGCCAAGAGACCCAGTACTTC
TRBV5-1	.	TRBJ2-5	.	CASSRSPQETQYF	TGCGCCAGCAGCCGAAGCCCACAAGAGACCCAGTACTTC
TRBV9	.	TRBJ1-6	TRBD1	CASSVSRGRRDSPLHF	TGTGCCAGCAGCGTATCCAGGGGGCGCAGGGATTCACCCCTCCACTTT
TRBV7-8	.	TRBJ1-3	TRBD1	CASSQGQGGNTIYF	TGTGCCAGCAGCCAAGGACAGGGTGGAAACACCATATATTTT
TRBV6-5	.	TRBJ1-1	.	CASSYSTVTEAFF	TGTGCCAGCAGTTACTCCACGGTCACTGAAGCTTTCTTT
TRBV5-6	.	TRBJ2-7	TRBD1	CASSSSPGTGGSYEQYF	TGTGCCAGCAGCTCGTCTCCCGGGACAGGGGGTTCCTACGAGCAGTACTTC
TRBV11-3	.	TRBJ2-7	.	CASSSRDSPYEQYF	TGTGCCAGCAGCTCCCGGGACTCACCCTACGAGCAGTACTTC
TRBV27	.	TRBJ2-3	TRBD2	CASKLAGGTTDTQYF	TGTGCCAGCAAACTAGCGGGGGGCACCACAGATACGCAGTATTTT
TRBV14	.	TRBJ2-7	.	CASSQERIPTYEQYF	TGTGCCAGCAGCCAAGAGCGGATTCCCACCTACGAGCAGTACTTC
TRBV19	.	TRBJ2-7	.	CASSIGGSSSYEQYF	TGTGCCAGTAGTATAGGAGGCTCCTCCTCCTACGAGCAGTACTTC
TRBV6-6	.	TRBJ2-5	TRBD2	CASSRAPGGVETQYF	TGTGCCAGCAGTCGTGCCCCCGGGGGGGTAGAGACCCAGTACTTC
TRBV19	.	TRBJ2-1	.	CASKPGQVNNEQFF	TGTGCCAGTAAACCGGGACAAGTAAACAATGAGCAGTTCTTC
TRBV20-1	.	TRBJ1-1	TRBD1	CSAKGQIEAFF	TGCAGTGCTAAGGGACAGATCGAAGCTTTCTTT
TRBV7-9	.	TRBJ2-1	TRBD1	CASSLEGQGAEEQFF	TGTGCCAGCAGCTTAGAGGGACAGGGGGCAGAGGAGCAGTTCTTC
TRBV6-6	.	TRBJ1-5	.	CASSYSTSSNQPQHF	TGTGCCAGCAGTTACTCCACTTCGAGCAATCAGCCCCAGCATTTT
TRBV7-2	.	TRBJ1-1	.	CASSSTAEAFF	TGTGCCAGCAGCTCGACAGCTGAAGCTTTCTTT
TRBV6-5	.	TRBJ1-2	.	CASSYSKQFYGYTF	TGTGCCAGCAGTTACTCGAAACAGTTCTATGGCTACACCTTC
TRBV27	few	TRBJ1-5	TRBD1	CASSFRRDRGYQPQHF	TGTGCCAGCAGTTTTCGCCGGGACAGGGGATATCAGCCCCAGCATTTT
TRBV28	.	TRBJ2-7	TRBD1	CASRPDRGHDTIFYEQYF	TGTGCCAGCAGGCCCGACAGGGGTCACGATACGATTTTCTACGAGCAGTACTTC
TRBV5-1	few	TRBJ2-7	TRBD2	CASSLGLAGVGYEQYF	TGCGCCAGCAGCTTGGGGCTAGCGGGAGTGGGCTACGAGCAGTACTTC